Each of the 5 T cell receptor beta chains below was sequenced from the same sample in a study of cytomegalovirus exposure and HLA in healthy donors. The study ran its PCR with 60 Vbeta and 13 Jbeta primers. Using immunoSEQ multiplex PCR, the repertoire was profiled, and TCRdb retains in-frame clones only, with some absent. The sample carries 110,000 to 150,000 clones, about 78% recorded once. The sequenced material came from PBMCs. These receptor sequences come from a male donor in good health and CMV-seronegative.

Concerning this clone itself: Other DNA sequences in the same sample also yield this CDR3. The V and J genes are TRBV4-3 and TRBJ2-5; the match to TRBD1 covers 8 bases. V lost 4 bases and J lost 3; bases outside the gene matches: 4. The CDR3 is 14 amino acids. Germline V lookup: CDR1 LGHNA, CDR2 YSLEER. The CDR3 DNA follows: TGCGCCAGCAGCCCAGGACAGGGCGAAGAGACCCAGTACTTC. Translated: CASSPGQGEETQYF.

The rearrangement links TRBV18 to TRBJ2-7; possibly TRBD2 for D (5 bases). Trimming took 4 bases from V and 1 from J, leaving 11 bases between them. The CDR3 extends over 14 amino acids. Germline V gene lookup returns CDR1 KGHSH and CDR2 LQKENI. This CDR3 reads CASSQGVRSYEQYF. CDR3 nucleotides: TGTGCCAGCTCACAGGGAGTTAGATCCTACGAGCAGTACTTC.

The chain couples TRBV7-9 to TRBJ1-4; D possibly corresponds to TRBD1 (5 bases). Germline values: CDR1 SEHNR, CDR2 FQNEAQ (reference sequence). The CDR3 extends over 15 amino acids. Trimming took off 0 bases at V and 6 bases at J, with 11 bases between the two ends. CDR3 loop: CASSLAPTGDEKLFF. CDR3 in DNA: TGTGCCAGCAGCTTAGCCCCCACGGGGGATGAAAAACTGTTTTTT.

This clone has only a few counts. This chain connects TRBV2 to TRBJ2-3; 10 positions agree with TRBD2. The V gene end was trimmed by 6 bases and the J gene end by 0 bases; junction bases not matched to a gene: 3. In germline, CDR1 is SNHLY, CDR2 FYNNEI. The CDR3 loop spans 15 amino acids. For the CDR3, the DNA is TGTGCCAGCAGATCGACTAGCGGGAGCACAGATACGCAGTATTTT. This encodes CASRSTSGSTDTQYF.

The genes are TRBV28 and TRBJ2-7, with 13 bases fitting TRBD2. The junction had 12 bases not matched to a gene; V was cut back by 3 bases and J by 7 bases. Per the germline V gene, CDR1 is MDHEN and CDR2 is SYDVKM. There are 17 residues in the CDR3. The DNA of the CDR3 is TGTGCCAGCAGTTTCCACGGACTAGCGGGAGCTTCGGGGGAGCAGTACTTC. It specifies CASSFHGLAGASGEQYF. The variable domain in full, with the rest retrieved from reference TRBV28 and TRBJ2-7, is DVKVTQSSRYLVKRTGEKVFLECVQDMDHENMFWYRQDPGLGLRLIYFSYDVKMKEKGDIPEGYSVSREKKERFSLILESASTNQTSMYLCASSFHGLAGASGEQYFGPGTRLTVT.